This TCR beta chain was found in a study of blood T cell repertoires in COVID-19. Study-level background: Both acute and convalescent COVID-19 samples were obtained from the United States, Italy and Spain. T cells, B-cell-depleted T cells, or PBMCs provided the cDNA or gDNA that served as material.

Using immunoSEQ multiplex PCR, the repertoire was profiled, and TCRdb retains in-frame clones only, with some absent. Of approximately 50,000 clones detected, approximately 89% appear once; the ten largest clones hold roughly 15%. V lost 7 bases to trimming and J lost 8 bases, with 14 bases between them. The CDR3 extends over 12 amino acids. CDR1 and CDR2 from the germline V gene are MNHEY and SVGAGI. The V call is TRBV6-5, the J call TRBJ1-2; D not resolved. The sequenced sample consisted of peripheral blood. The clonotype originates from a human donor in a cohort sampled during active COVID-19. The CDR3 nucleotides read TGTGCCAGCAAATCCTCGCAACGGGGCTACACCTTC. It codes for CASKSSQRGYTF.